This entry concerns a single T cell receptor (beta chain). The antigen remains undetermined. Among the donors, all were healthy bone marrow donors. 13 Jbeta primers and 60 Vbeta primers were used for the PCR. Libraries were prepared by immunoSEQ multiplex PCR; TCRdb keeps only in-frame clonotypes and omits some of them. The sample includes 110,000 to 150,000 clones, nearly 80% of them seen just once. This sample is part of a study of cytomegalovirus exposure and HLA in healthy donors. Study results and limitations: The study flagged about 150 TCR beta chains as cytomegalovirus-associated. Association with HLA alleles at 0.05 false discovery rate was found for around 15,000 TCR beta sequences in a later analysis.

J gave up 5 bases and V 5 bases, and 7 bases lay outside the gene matches. Germline V gene data show CDR1 as SGHAT and CDR2 as FQNNGV. The CDR3 runs to 14 residues. The sequence was collected from a woman aged 25 to 39 in good health and CMV-seronegative. This chain connects TRBV11-2 to TRBJ2-7; 9 bases line up with TRBD1. Sequencing was carried out using PBMCs. The CDR3 is CASSRTGAGHEQYF. The CDR3 region has the DNA TGTGCCAGCAGCAGGACAGGGGCTGGCCACGAGCAGTACTTC. Complete variable domain (other parts from reference TRBV11-2 and TRBJ2-7): EAGVAQSPRYKIIEKRQSVAFWCNPISGHATLYWYQQILGQGPKLLIQFQNNGVVDDSQLPKDRFSAERLKGVDSTLKIQPAKLEDSAVYLCASSRTGAGHEQYFGPGTRLTVT.